The 23 T cell receptor beta chains given below trace back to one sample, sequenced in a study of blood T cell repertoires in COVID-19. Assay: immunoSEQ multiplex PCR; the TCRdb copy retains only in-frame clones and omits some. This table holds fewer than 300,000 clones, roughly 92% found once. Sequenced input: peripheral blood. These receptors all stem from a woman under 40 with COVID-19, enrolled during active disease.

The J gene is TRBJ2-7, the V gene TRBV13; D remains unclear. In germline, CDR1 is PRHDT, CDR2 FYEKMQ (reference sequence). CDR3 length equals 13 residues. V was clipped by 4 bases and J by 4 bases, with 11 bases between them. The CDR3 DNA is TGTGCCAGCAGCTCCCCCTCTAGTTACGAGCAGTACTTC. It translates to CASSSPSSYEQYF. Looking up the rest from reference TRBV13 and TRBJ2-7 gives the full variable domain: AAGVIQSPRHLIKEKRETATLKCYPIPRHDTVYWYQQGPGQDPQFLISFYEKMQSDKGSIPDRFSAQQFSDYHSELNMSSLELGDSALYFCASSSPSSYEQYFGPGTRLTVT.

The chain joins TRBV18 to TRBJ1-1; D might be TRBD1 (5 bases). Deletions cut 2 bases from V and 5 bases from J, with 18 bases between. The CDR3 extends over 16 amino acids. The germline V gene encodes CDR1 KGHSH and CDR2 LQKENI. The CDR3 DNA follows: TGTGCCAGCTCACCAGGGACGGGGCAGGGACTTACTGAAGCTTTCTTT. Translated, it gives CASSPGTGQGLTEAFF.

This rearrangement joins TRBV3-1 (or the pseudogene TRBV3-2) to TRBJ1-3; no firm D call. The CDR3 has 15 residues. Germline V CDR1 and CDR2: LGHDT, YNNKEL (reference sequence). Trimming left V 2 bases short and J 4 bases short, with 12 bases between. CDR3 coding DNA: TGTGCCAGCAGCCAATCCCAGGCCCCCGGAAACACCATATATTTT. It yields the protein CASSQSQAPGNTIYF.

The CDR3 loop is CAALQGENTEAFF. For the CDR3, the DNA is TGTGCCGCCCTACAGGGCGAGAACACTGAAGCTTTCTTT. V usage is TRBV12-1 and J usage is TRBJ1-1; the table calls TRBD1, which could not be checked here. TRBV12-1 is a pseudogene. The CDR3 covers 13 residues.

The rearrangement links TRBV11-2 to TRBJ2-7, with TRBD2 matching over 11 bases. This CDR3 is built from 15 residues. Germline CDR1 reads SGHAT; CDR2 reads FQNNGV. The V gene end was trimmed by 2 bases and the J gene end by 4 bases; junction bases not matched to a gene: 4. The CDR3: CASSLWASGRYEQYF. The CDR3 DNA is TGTGCCAGCAGCTTATGGGCTAGCGGGAGGTACGAGCAGTACTTC.

The V call is TRBV15, the J call TRBJ1-1; possibly TRBD1 for D (6 bases). Between the trimmed V and J ends, which lost 3 bases and 5 bases, there was a span of 10 bases. The CDR3 covers 13 residues. CDR1 and CDR2 (germline): LNHNV, YYDKDF (reference sequence). CDR3 amino acids: CATSSLTGTEAFF. The CDR3 DNA sequence: TGTGCCACCAGCAGCCTAACAGGGACTGAAGCTTTCTTT.

The rearrangement uses TRBV3-1 (or the pseudogene TRBV3-2) and TRBJ2-5, with 8 bases fitting TRBD1. The V gene end was trimmed by 5 bases and the J gene end by 5 bases; junction bases not matched to a gene: 7. The CDR3 length is 14 residues. The germline V gene encodes CDR1 LGHDT and CDR2 YNNKEL (reference sequence). The CDR3 region has the DNA TGTGCCAGCAGCACCAGGGGGCTGCGGGAGACCCAGTACTTC. It specifies CASSTRGLRETQYF.

The chain recombines TRBV9 with TRBJ1-1, with 8 bases matching TRBD1. Trimming took 2 bases from V and 1 from J; bases not matched to a gene: 4. This CDR3 has 15 residues. Germline values: CDR1 SGDLS, CDR2 YYNGEE. CDR3 region: CASSVSGQGNTEAFF. Written as DNA, the CDR3 is TGTGCCAGCAGCGTCTCCGGACAGGGGAACACTGAAGCTTTCTTT.

V usage is TRBV6-5 and J usage is TRBJ2-5; 8 bases line up with TRBD1. Germline V gene data show CDR1 as MNHEY and CDR2 as SVGAGI. The CDR3 spans 15 residues. The ends lost 8 bases at V and 0 bases at J; junction bases unmatched: 8. The CDR3 loop reads CASLAAGGYQETQYF. CDR3 bases: TGTGCCAGCCTTGCGGCAGGGGGCTACCAAGAGACCCAGTACTTC.

The chain combines TRBV30 with TRBJ1-2; D not resolved. Per the germline V gene, CDR1 is GTSNPN and CDR2 is SVGIG (reference sequence). The V and J ends lost 2 bases and 6 bases respectively, with 10 bases between them. The CDR3 runs 12 residues. CDR3 nucleotides: TGTGCCTGGAGTTTGGTCAGCGATGGCTACACCTTC. Encoded protein: CAWSLVSDGYTF.

CDR3 sequence reads: CASSYSPTGNTEAFF. CDR3 bases: TGTGCCAGCAGTTACTCCCCGACAGGGAACACTGAAGCTTTCTTT. The chain carries TRBV6-5 and TRBJ1-1, with D possibly being TRBD1 (6 bases). The CDR3 contains 15 residues. V was cut by 0 bases and J by 1 base, with 9 bases left in between. Germline V gene sequence: CDR1 MNHEY, CDR2 SVGAGI.

This rearrangement joins TRBV30 to TRBJ2-3, with TRBD2 matching 11 bases. V was clipped by 4 bases and J by 1 base; unmatched bases: 4. CDR1 and CDR2 from the germline V gene are GTSNPN and SVGIG (reference sequence). There are 15 residues in the CDR3. CDR3 bases: TGTGCCTGGATAATAGCGGGAGGGGGCACAGATACGCAGTATTTT. It translates to CAWIIAGGGTDTQYF.

The V call is TRBV19, the J call TRBJ1-1; maybe TRBD1 (5 bases). The CDR3 runs to 14 residues. Germline V CDR1 and CDR2: LNHDA, SQIVND (reference sequence). V was clipped by 4 bases and J by 4 bases, with 13 bases between them. CDR3 sequence: CASSSPTGGTEAFF. CDR3 coding DNA: TGTGCCAGTAGTAGCCCCACGGGGGGCACTGAAGCTTTCTTT.

The chain carries TRBV19 and TRBJ2-3; 7 bases fit TRBD2. CDR1 is LNHDA and CDR2 is SQIVND in the germline V gene (reference sequence). CDR3 length: 16 amino acids. The junction had 12 bases not matched to a gene; V was cut back by 7 bases and J by 2 bases. The CDR3 sequence: CASIPSGRSPTDTQYF. The CDR3 DNA reads as TGTGCCAGTATCCCTAGCGGCCGCTCCCCCACAGATACGCAGTATTTT.

On this clone: The same CDR3 also results from other DNA sequences found in this sample. V and J are TRBV15 and TRBJ2-1, with 11 positions matching TRBD2. The trim removed 6 bases at V and 8 bases at J, leaving 3 bases unmatched. CDR1 and CDR2 from the germline V gene are LNHNV and YYDKDF (reference sequence). CDR3 length: 13 amino acids. The CDR3 region has the DNA TGTGCCACCAGACTAGCGGGAGATGATGAGCAGTTCTTC. Translating it yields CATRLAGDDEQFF.

This clone showed up just a few times. This chain uses TRBV6-2 or TRBV6-3 with TRBJ2-3; D might be TRBD2 (5 bases). This CDR3 region has 14 residues. Per the germline V gene, CDR1 is MNHEY and CDR2 is SVGEGT. V lost 5 bases to trimming and J lost 2 bases, with 11 bases between them. CDR3 bases: TGTGCCAGCAGTACGGACTCATTCACAGATACGCAGTATTTT. Translating gives CASSTDSFTDTQYF.

The V and J genes are TRBV6-4 and TRBJ1-3, with a tentative D call TRBD1 (5 bases). The V and J ends lost 10 bases and 0 bases respectively, with 19 bases between them. The CDR3 is 16 residues long. CDR1 MRHNA and CDR2 SNTAGT come from the germline V gene. The CDR3 DNA follows: TGTGCCAACCACTGGGGCGGGGGTCGCTCTGGAAACACCATATATTTT. This translates into CANHWGGGRSGNTIYF.

The chain links TRBV7-9 to TRBJ1-1; the D is unclear. V was trimmed by 2 bases and J by 3 bases, leaving 7 bases between them. Germline CDR1 reads SEHNR; CDR2 reads FQNEAQ (reference sequence). The CDR3 is made up of 13 amino acids. CDR3 sequence (DNA): TGTGCCAGCAGCTTACTGTCCCACACTGAAGCTTTCTTT. This codes for CASSLLSHTEAFF.

The chain couples TRBV7-6 to TRBJ2-7, with D possibly being TRBD1 (6 bases). Trimming cost V 4 bases and J 2 bases, with 15 bases left between them. Germline V gives CDR1 SGHVS, CDR2 FNYEAQ. The CDR3 has 15 residues. CDR3 nucleotide sequence: TGTGCCAGCAGCTCGGAGCCGGACAGAACCTACGAGCAGTACTTC. This translates into CASSSEPDRTYEQYF.

The chain carries TRBV7-9 and TRBJ2-3; possible D gene TRBD2, 6 bases. V lost 10 bases and J 4 bases, leaving 9 bases between the germline ends. The germline CDR1 and CDR2 sequences are SEHNR and FQNEAQ (reference sequence). The CDR3 extends over 11 amino acids. CDR3 DNA: TGTGCCACGGAGGGCCCAGATACGCAGTATTTT. Its translation is CATEGPDTQYF.

J is TRBJ2-1 and V is TRBV19; 8 bases are shared with TRBD2. The V and J ends lost 4 bases and 9 bases, in that order; junction bases with no gene match: 17. The CDR3 loop spans 17 amino acids. Germline loops: CDR1 LNHDA, CDR2 SQIVND (reference sequence). The CDR3 protein is CASSTPFEREYRVEQFF. CDR3 coding DNA: TGTGCCAGTAGTACCCCTTTCGAGCGGGAGTATCGGGTTGAGCAGTTCTTC.

CDR3 nucleotide sequence: TGTGCCAGTAGCCTTAGCGGGAGAGGCTACAATGAGCAGTTCTTC. It yields the protein CASSLSGRGYNEQFF. This rearrangement joins TRBV19 to TRBJ2-1, with 9 bases lining up with TRBD2. V lost 6 bases to trimming and J lost 3 bases; unmatched junction nucleotides: 6. CDR3 length: 15 amino acids. The germline V gene encodes CDR1 LNHDA and CDR2 SQIVND (reference sequence).

The sample holds one count of this clone. V and J are TRBV27 and TRBJ2-3, with TRBD1 matching over 10 bases. After removal of 5 bases from V and 5 bases from J, the junction contained 7 bases not matched to a gene. CDR1 and CDR2 from the germline V gene are MNHEY and SMNVEV (reference sequence). This CDR3 region has 15 residues. The CDR3 coding sequence is TGTGCCAGCAGTCCCGGACAGGGGGATCAAGATACGCAGTATTTT. It encodes CASSPGQGDQDTQYF.